Sequencing of this TCR beta chain was carried out in a study of T-cell reconstitution after alpha-beta-depleted transplantation in children. Study outcomes and limitations: It was newly produced T cells that mostly accounted for T-cell counts and diversity one year after transplant. Approximately two months post-transplant, alpha-beta T cells reportedly originated from several hundred expanded graft clones.

Unique molecular identifiers were used in preparing the TCRbeta library. MiXCR, applied by TCRdb to the PCR reads, yields one record per CDR3 protein. The sample has a few hundred thousand distinct CDR3 sequences, roughly 25% seen once. Remarks on this clonotype: Antigen: not known.

The CDR3 length is 15 residues. Trimming cost V 4 bases and J 4 bases; bases outside gene matches: 7. Germline V lookup: CDR1 SGHRS, CDR2 YFSETQ. This sequence originates from a female patient under 10 years old who had a stem cell transplant for congenital amegakaryocytic thrombocytopenia, so the T cells may come from the graft donor. The V and J genes are TRBV5-1 and TRBJ2-3; 9 bases line up with TRBD1. The sequencing here drew on PBMCs, mostly from graft donor cells, taken 360 days after TCRalphabeta/CD19-depleted stem cell transplant. CDR3 DNA: TGCGCCAGCAGCCCCCGGGACAGGGCGGCAGATACGCAGTATTTT. It specifies CASSPRDRAADTQYF. Full variable domain (outside the CDR3, taken from reference TRBV5-1 and TRBJ2-3): KAGVTQTPRYLIKTRGQQVTLSCSPISGHRSVSWYQQTPGQGLQFLFEYFSETQRNKGNFPGRFSGRQFSNSRSEMNVSTLELGDSALYLCASSPRDRAADTQYFGPGTRLTVL.